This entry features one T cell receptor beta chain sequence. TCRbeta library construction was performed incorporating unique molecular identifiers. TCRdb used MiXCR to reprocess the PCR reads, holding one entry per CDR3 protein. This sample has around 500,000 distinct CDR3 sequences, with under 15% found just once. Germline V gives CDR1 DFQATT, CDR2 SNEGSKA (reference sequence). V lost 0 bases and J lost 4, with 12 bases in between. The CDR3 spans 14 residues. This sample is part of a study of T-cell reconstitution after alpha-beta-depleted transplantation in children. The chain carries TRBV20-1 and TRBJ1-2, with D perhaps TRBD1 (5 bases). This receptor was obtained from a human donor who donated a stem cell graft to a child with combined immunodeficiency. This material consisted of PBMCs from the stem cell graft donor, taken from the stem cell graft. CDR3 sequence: CSARDQWDGYGYTF. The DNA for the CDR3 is TGCAGTGCTAGAGACCAATGGGACGGCTATGGCTACACCTTC.